This passage covers 14 T cell receptor beta chains from one sample sequenced in a study of T-cell reconstitution after alpha-beta-depleted transplantation in children. During its preparation, the TCRbeta library received unique molecular identifiers. One entry per CDR3 protein, called by TCRdb with MiXCR from the PCR reads. The sample records 900,000 or so distinct CDR3 sequences, 16% being singletons. The sequences come from PBMCs, mostly from graft donor cells, collected 360 days after TCRalphabeta/CD19-depleted stem cell transplant. The receptors derive from a male patient aged 10 to 17 who had a stem cell transplant for acute lymphoblastic leukemia, so the T cells may come from the graft donor.

The CDR3 spells CAISDWGQGSYNEQFF. CDR3 bases: TGTGCCATCAGTGACTGGGGACAGGGGTCCTACAATGAGCAGTTCTTC. V is TRBV10-3 and J is TRBJ2-1, with 10 bases that match TRBD1. Trimming cost V 3 bases and J 1 base; bases outside gene matches: 3. This CDR3 comprises 16 residues. Germline lookup yields CDR1 ENHRY and CDR2 SYGVKD.

This chain uses TRBV25-1 with TRBJ1-1; 7 bases map to TRBD1. The CDR3 consists of 16 residues. CDR1 is MGHDK, CDR2 SYGVNS, per germline. The junction had 16 bases not matched to a gene; V was cut back by 9 bases and J by 3 bases. DNA for the CDR3: TGTGCCAGTCTAAGCGATAAACAGGGGATCGACACTGAAGCTTTCTTT. It is translated as CASLSDKQGIDTEAFF.

The chain combines TRBV7-3 with TRBJ2-3; D not resolved. V gave up 2 bases and J gave up 1 base, with 10 bases separating them. The CDR3 sequence is 15 residues long. Germline CDR1 and CDR2: SGHTA and FQGTGA. The CDR3 bases are TGTGCCAGCAGCTTACACCCCCTAGGCACAGATACGCAGTATTTT. It translates to CASSLHPLGTDTQYF.

The table lists this clonotype with many counts. V gene TRBV20-1 combines with J gene TRBJ1-3; no reliable D call. The germline CDR1 and CDR2 sequences are DFQATT and SNEGSKA (reference sequence). Trimming left V 3 bases short and J 4 bases short, with 13 bases between. This CDR3 contains 14 residues. CDR3 sequence reads: CSASAPRGGNTIYF. CDR3 DNA sequence: TGCAGTGCTAGCGCGCCTAGAGGGGGAAACACCATATATTTT.

This clonotype was recorded a few times. The genes are TRBV24-1 and TRBJ2-3, with TRBD1 as a possible D gene (6 bases). Germline CDR1 is KGHDR and CDR2 is SFDVKD. Trimming cost V 7 bases and J 0 bases, with 13 bases left between them. This CDR3 region has 15 residues. CDR3 loop: CATSLGHFSTDTQYF. The CDR3 DNA reads TGTGCCACCAGCTTGGGACATTTCAGCACAGATACGCAGTATTTT.

This clonotype was detected many times. The chain couples TRBV10-2 to TRBJ2-7; D gene ambiguous. Trimming cost V 3 bases and J 3 bases, with 9 bases left between them. Germline V CDR1 and CDR2: WSHSY, SAAADI. The CDR3 sequence is 13 residues long. CDR3 DNA: TGCGCCAGCAGTGACGGAGTGGGCTACGAGCAGTACTTC. Translation: CASSDGVGYEQYF.

This chain uses TRBV5-1 with TRBJ2-7; 7 positions agree with TRBD1. V lost 0 bases and J lost 3; bases outside the gene matches: 3. This CDR3 has 14 residues. Germline lookup yields CDR1 SGHRS and CDR2 YFSETQ. CDR3 sequence reads: CASSLAGQIYEQYF. DNA for the CDR3: TGCGCCAGCAGCTTGGCGGGACAGATCTACGAGCAGTACTTC.

V usage is TRBV5-1 and J usage is TRBJ2-5; 11 positions match TRBD2. CDR1 and CDR2 from the germline V gene are SGHRS and YFSETQ. The CDR3 spans 16 residues. V shed 4 bases, J shed 1 base, and the junction held 6 bases outside the gene matches. The DNA for the CDR3 is TGCGCCAGCAGCCTCCAGACTAGCGGGGTCCAAGAGACCCAGTACTTC. It codes for CASSLQTSGVQETQYF.

This clonotype was found many times. The V and J genes are TRBV5-1 and TRBJ2-7; D uncertain. The germline CDR1 and CDR2 sequences are SGHRS and YFSETQ. The length of the CDR3 is 14 residues. V was shortened by 5 bases and J by 0 bases, with 12 bases between the two germline ends. For the CDR3, the DNA is TGCGCCAGCAGTCGGACGGAGAGCTCCTACGAGCAGTACTTC. This gives the protein CASSRTESSYEQYF.

The J gene is TRBJ2-3, the V gene TRBV12-3 or TRBV12-4, with D tentatively TRBD2 (5 bases). Trimming shortened V by 4 bases and J by 2 bases, and 13 bases separated the two germline ends. The CDR3 has 15 residues. For the CDR3, the DNA is TGTGCCAGCAGTTCCCAGGACTCGTCCACAGATACGCAGTATTTT. This encodes CASSSQDSSTDTQYF.

The CDR3 nucleotides are TGTGCCAGCAGTGGACGGGGAGAGCGGGGCGAATCCGGGGAGCTGTTTTTT. Protein sequence: CASSGRGERGESGELFF. This sequence joins TRBV2 and TRBJ2-2, with 7 nucleotides matching TRBD2. CDR1 is SNHLY and CDR2 is FYNNEI in the germline V gene. The V gene end was trimmed by 4 bases and the J gene end by 6 bases; junction bases not matched to a gene: 14. This CDR3 has 17 amino acids.

A few counts support this clonotype. The J gene is TRBJ1-5, the V gene TRBV18, with TRBD1 matching over 7 bases. With V trimmed by 3 bases and J by 1 base, 15 bases remained unmatched. CDR3 size: 19 residues. Germline lookup yields CDR1 KGHSH and CDR2 LQKENI. The CDR3 sequence is CASSPSLDRTPFSNQPQHF. In DNA form, the CDR3 reads TGTGCCAGCTCACCCTCCTTGGACAGGACTCCGTTCAGCAATCAGCCCCAGCATTTT.

This clonotype was counted only a few times. The rearrangement joins TRBV11-1 to TRBJ2-5, with TRBD2 matching 13 bases. The germline V gene has CDR1 SGHAT and CDR2 FQDESV (reference sequence). Trimming removed 5 bases from V and 0 bases from J; junction bases left unmatched: 15. CDR3 length equals 20 residues. This CDR3 reads CASSRMMTSGRREYQETQYF. The CDR3 nucleotides are TGTGCCAGCAGCCGAATGATGACTAGCGGGAGGAGAGAGTACCAAGAGACCCAGTACTTC.

This clonotype was seen more than once but under ten times. V usage is TRBV6-2 or TRBV6-3 and J usage is TRBJ2-7; 7 bases align to TRBD2. Germline trimming cut 7 bases from V and 3 bases from J; bases unmatched to any gene: 12. This CDR3 is 15 amino acids long. Germline V gives CDR1 MNHEY, CDR2 SVGEGT. CDR3 coding DNA: TGTGCCAGCACCCCCGGGACCTGGGGGGGCTACGAGCAGTACTTC. It is translated as CASTPGTWGGYEQYF.